What follows describes a single TCR beta chain. Its specificity is not known. The data belong to a study of CD8+ T cells in alopecia areata. Documented treatment: oral pan-JAK inhibitor, 5-10 mg twice daily. Lesional scalp punch biopsies and peripheral blood were collected from alopecia areata patients. In each case, RNA was isolated and then reverse transcribed into cDNA as the sequencing template. Method: immunoSEQ multiplex PCR; TCRdb's copy keeps in-frame clones and lacks some. The repertoire holds fewer than 250,000 clones, with under 40% as singletons. The ends lost 4 bases at V and 2 bases at J; junction bases unmatched: 12. The CDR3 spans 18 residues. Germline V gene lookup returns CDR1 GTSNPN and CDR2 SVGIG (reference sequence). Points from the study as a whole: Against the mouse data, patients shared TCRs less clearly, possibly for HLA reasons. Because of a solitary nonresponder, the connection of baseline CD8+ expansion to response stays uncertain. In scalp and blood, many expanded lesional clones persisted during tofacitinib.

The sample was CD4+ T cells sorted from blood, taken at week 34, from a patient treated with tofacitinib. The chain links TRBV30 to TRBJ2-6; 9 bases match TRBD1. This TCR was recovered from a human donor with alopecia areata. As DNA, the CDR3 is TGTGCCTGGAACCCCCCGGGACAGGGAAACCCTGGGGCCAACGTCCTGACTTTC. Translation gives CAWNPPGQGNPGANVLTF.